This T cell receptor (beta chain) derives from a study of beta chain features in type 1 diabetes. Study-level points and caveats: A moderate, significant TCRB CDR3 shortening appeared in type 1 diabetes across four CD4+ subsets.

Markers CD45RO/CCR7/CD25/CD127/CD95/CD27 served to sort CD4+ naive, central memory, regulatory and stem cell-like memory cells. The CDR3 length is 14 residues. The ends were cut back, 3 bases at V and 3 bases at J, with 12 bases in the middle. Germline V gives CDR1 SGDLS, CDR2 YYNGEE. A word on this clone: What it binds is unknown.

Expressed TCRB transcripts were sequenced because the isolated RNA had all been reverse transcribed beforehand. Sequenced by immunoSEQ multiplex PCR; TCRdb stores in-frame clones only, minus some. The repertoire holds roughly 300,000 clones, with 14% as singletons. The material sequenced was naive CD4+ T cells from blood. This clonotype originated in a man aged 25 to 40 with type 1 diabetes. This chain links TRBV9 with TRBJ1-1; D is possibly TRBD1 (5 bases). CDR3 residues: CASSGRASDTEAFF. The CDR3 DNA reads TGTGCCAGCAGCGGCAGGGCGTCTGACACTGAAGCTTTCTTT.